One sample yielded the 26 T cell receptor beta chains listed below, sequenced in a study of blood T cell repertoires in COVID-19. Sequencing was performed with immunoSEQ multiplex PCR; in TCRdb, only in-frame clones are kept and a portion is missing. This sample yields tens of thousands of clones, of which about nine tenths are seen a single time; approximately 46% belongs to the top ten. Source material: peripheral blood. Source of these receptors: a human donor in a cohort sampled during active COVID-19.

The chain recombines TRBV15 with TRBJ2-1; 8 bases agree with TRBD2. This CDR3 is built from 16 residues. Trimming removed 1 base from V and 7 bases from J; junction bases left unmatched: 9. Per the germline V gene, CDR1 is LNHNV and CDR2 is YYDKDF (reference sequence). The chain's CDR3 is CATSRVFWASGNEQFF. The CDR3 DNA is TGTGCCACCAGCAGAGTCTTTTGGGCTAGCGGGAATGAGCAGTTCTTC. The whole variable domain, remainder taken from reference TRBV15 and TRBJ2-1, is DAMVIQNPRYQVTQFGKPVTLSCSQTLNHNVMYWYQQKSSQAPKLLFHYYDKDFNNEADTPDNFQSRRPNTSFCFLDIRSPGLGDTAMYLCATSRVFWASGNEQFFGPGTRLTVL.

The chain links TRBV2 to TRBJ2-2; possible D gene TRBD2, 6 bases. The germline V gene encodes CDR1 SNHLY and CDR2 FYNNEI. The CDR3 sequence is 15 residues long. Trimming removed 4 bases at V and 0 bases at J, with 9 bases between. The CDR3 coding sequence is TGTGCCAGCAGTGCTCTAGCGACGAACACCGGGGAGCTGTTTTTT. Its protein is CASSALATNTGELFF.

The CDR3 DNA is TGCGCCAGCAGCCAAGAGTATAGCGGGAGGGCCAAACAGTTCTTC. Its protein is CASSQEYSGRAKQFF. This chain connects TRBV4-3 to TRBJ2-1, with 11 bases identical to TRBD2. This CDR3 region has 15 residues. J lost 13 bases, V lost 0 bases, and 8 bases had no gene match. Per the germline V gene, CDR1 is LGHNA and CDR2 is YSLEER.

The chain combines TRBV10-3 with TRBJ2-1; tentative D call: TRBD1 (6 bases). The CDR3 is 13 residues long. With 10 bases removed from V and 5 bases from J, the gap between germline ends came to 15 bases. Germline V gene data show CDR1 as ENHRY and CDR2 as SYGVKD. CDR3 sequence reads: CATQGTPDNEQFF. The CDR3 DNA reads TGTGCCACACAGGGAACGCCCGACAATGAGCAGTTCTTC.

The chain uses TRBV5-1 and TRBJ1-6, with 7 bases matching TRBD1. CDR1 and CDR2 from the germline V gene are SGHRS and YFSETQ. The CDR3 runs 15 residues. Unmatched junction bases numbered 6, after V lost 0 bases and J lost 9 bases. Here the CDR3 reads CASSLVTGITSPLHF. The CDR3, as DNA: TGCGCCAGCAGCTTGGTGACAGGGATCACTTCACCCCTCCACTTT. Together with reference TRBV5-1 and TRBJ1-6, the CDR3 gives the full variable domain: KAGVTQTPRYLIKTRGQQVTLSCSPISGHRSVSWYQQTPGQGLQFLFEYFSETQRNKGNFPGRFSGRQFSNSRSEMNVSTLELGDSALYLCASSLVTGITSPLHFGNGTRLTVT.

CDR3 nucleotide sequence: TGTGCCAGCAGCAGGACACAGGGGAACTACACCTTC. Protein product: CASSRTQGNYTF. This chain connects TRBV5-5 to TRBJ1-2; 7 bases are shared with TRBD1. The CDR3 length is 12 residues. The V gene's germline CDR1 is SGHKS and CDR2 YYEKEE (reference sequence). Losses at the gene ends were 4 bases for V and 10 bases for J; bases not matched to a gene: 7.

J is TRBJ2-2 and V is TRBV6-5, with unresolved D. V was clipped by 8 bases and J by 1 base, with 11 bases between them. CDR3 length equals 14 residues. Germline CDR1 is MNHEY and CDR2 is SVGAGI. The DNA of the CDR3 is TGTGCCAGCGTCCCTACCCTGAACACCGGGGAGCTGTTTTTT. Its protein is CASVPTLNTGELFF.

The genes are TRBV18 and TRBJ2-7; 8 bases are shared with TRBD1. CDR3 length equals 15 residues. The germline CDR1 and CDR2 sequences are KGHSH and LQKENI. Trimming at V came to 2 bases and at J to 2 bases, leaving 5 bases not matched to a gene. Here the CDR3 reads CASSPVGQATYEQYF. The CDR3 bases are TGTGCCAGCTCACCAGTGGGACAGGCAACCTACGAGCAGTACTTC.

The V gene is TRBV19, the J gene TRBJ1-2; D not certain. Trimming removed 7 bases at V and 5 bases at J, with 23 bases between. This CDR3 is 16 amino acids long. Germline loops: CDR1 LNHDA, CDR2 SQIVND (reference sequence). CDR3 residues: CASNFEFGPALYGYTF. The CDR3 DNA is TGTGCCAGTAATTTTGAATTTGGGCCCGCCCTTTATGGCTACACCTTC.

The chain joins TRBV7-2 to TRBJ1-6; a possible D gene is TRBD1 (5 bases). The CDR3 runs 14 residues. Trimming removed 5 bases at V and 5 bases at J, with 10 bases between. Germline CDR1 reads SGHTA; CDR2 reads FQGNSA. This CDR3 is CASSLGPDNSPLHF. In DNA, the CDR3 is TGTGCCAGCAGCCTGGGGCCGGATAATTCACCCCTCCACTTT.

This rearrangement joins TRBV9 to TRBJ1-1; possibly TRBD1 for D (5 bases). CDR1 SGDLS and CDR2 YYNGEE come from the germline V gene. The CDR3 consists of 13 residues. With 0 bases removed from V and 5 bases from J, the gap between germline ends came to 8 bases. The CDR3 reads CASSVAGWTEAFF. Here the CDR3 DNA reads TGTGCCAGCAGCGTAGCAGGGTGGACTGAAGCTTTCTTT.

The chain is built from TRBV27 and TRBJ2-3, with a weak D call TRBD1 (5 bases). V lost 9 bases and J 3 bases, leaving 19 bases between the germline ends. CDR1 is MNHEY, CDR2 SMNVEV, per germline (reference sequence). This CDR3 spans 15 amino acids. CDR3 sequence reads: CASASGQPITDTQYF. CDR3 in DNA: TGTGCCAGTGCCTCTGGACAACCGATTACAGATACGCAGTATTTT.

The rearrangement joins TRBV20-1 to TRBJ1-4; D might be TRBD1 (5 bases). The germline V and J ends were trimmed by 3 bases and 5 bases, with 10 bases remaining between them. CDR1 DFQATT and CDR2 SNEGSKA come from the germline V gene (reference sequence). This CDR3 has 13 residues. The chain's CDR3 is CSASSGWNEKLFF. In nucleotides, the CDR3 is TGCAGTGCTAGTTCAGGGTGGAATGAAAAACTGTTTTTT.

V is TRBV7-8 and J is TRBJ1-2; D unresolved. V lost 4 bases to trimming and J lost 2 bases, with 5 bases between them. Per the germline V gene, CDR1 is SGHVS and CDR2 is FQNEAQ. The CDR3 runs 12 residues. CDR3 in DNA: TGTGCCAGCAGCTCGGTAAACTATGGCTACACCTTC. This sequence encodes CASSSVNYGYTF.

This clone was recorded once. The V call is TRBV18, the J call TRBJ2-3; 10 bases fit TRBD2. The CDR3 contains 18 residues. Per germline, CDR1 KGHSH and CDR2 LQKENI. Losses at the gene ends were 2 bases for V and 2 bases for J; bases not matched to a gene: 10. The CDR3 bases are TGTGCCAGCTCACCAAGTTTAATACTAGCGGGATTCACAGATACGCAGTATTTT. This encodes CASSPSLILAGFTDTQYF.

This clone occurred once. For the CDR3, the DNA is TGTGCCAGACTGAGACGTCCGGGGTGCGAGCAGTACTTC. Its protein product is CARLRRPGCEQYF. The J gene is TRBJ2-7, the V gene TRBV7-3; tentatively, D is TRBD2 (5 bases). V lost 9 bases and J lost 6, with 18 bases in between. The V gene's germline CDR1 is SGHTA and CDR2 FQGTGA. The CDR3 totals 13 residues.

V gene TRBV23-1 combines with J gene TRBJ2-1; TRBD2 matches at 11 bases. TRBV23-1 qualifies as an ORF whose function is uncertain. V shed 2 bases and J 3 bases; nucleotides not matched to a gene: 15. The CDR3 totals 20 residues. The CDR3 region is CASSQRSLAGGPGYYNEQFF. CDR3 DNA sequence: TGCGCCAGCAGTCAAAGGTCGCTAGCGGGAGGACCGGGATACTACAATGAGCAGTTCTTC.

V and J are TRBV24-1 and TRBJ1-4; no definite D call. The CDR3 contains 13 residues. The germline V gene encodes CDR1 KGHDR and CDR2 SFDVKD. Trimming cost V 1 base and J 4 bases, with 3 bases left between them. CDR3 in amino acids: CATSDFSNEKLFF. CDR3 sequence (DNA): TGTGCCACCAGTGATTTCAGTAATGAAAAACTGTTTTTT.

This chain uses TRBV5-1 with TRBJ1-1; D gene uncertain. Trimming pared 4 bases from V and 4 bases from J, leaving 8 bases between. The CDR3 contains 12 residues. Germline CDR1 and CDR2: SGHRS and YFSETQ. CDR3 coding DNA: TGCGCCAGCAGCAGCCCGGGCACTGAAGCTTTCTTT. Its translation is CASSSPGTEAFF. Based on the CDR3 plus reference TRBV5-1 and TRBJ1-1, the full variable domain is KAGVTQTPRYLIKTRGQQVTLSCSPISGHRSVSWYQQTPGQGLQFLFEYFSETQRNKGNFPGRFSGRQFSNSRSEMNVSTLELGDSALYLCASSSPGTEAFFGQGTRLTVV.

The V call is TRBV7-2, the J call TRBJ1-3, with TRBD1 matching 7 bases. Germline V gene sequence: CDR1 SGHTA, CDR2 FQGNSA. The CDR3 runs 15 residues. The V gene end was trimmed by 5 bases and the J gene end by 7 bases; junction bases not matched to a gene: 11. In nucleotides, the CDR3 is TGTGCCAGCAGCAACAGGGGCCCCCTTGGGAACACCATATATTTT. This gives the protein CASSNRGPLGNTIYF.

V usage is TRBV19 and J usage is TRBJ1-2; the D is unclear. The CDR3 runs 15 residues. In germline, CDR1 is LNHDA, CDR2 SQIVND (reference sequence). Trimming took off 7 bases at V and 4 bases at J, with 19 bases between the two ends. For the CDR3, the DNA is TGTGCCAGTATCTCTGCGGGCGAAGGTCTCTATGGCTACACCTTC. It specifies CASISAGEGLYGYTF.

V gene TRBV3-1 (or the pseudogene TRBV3-2) combines with J gene TRBJ2-5; TRBD2 matches 8 bases. The CDR3 spans 15 residues. Germline-derived CDR1 and CDR2 are LGHDT and YNNKEL (reference sequence). Trimming cost V 7 bases and J 4 bases; bases outside gene matches: 11. The CDR3 DNA reads as TGTGCCAGCAACCACAACGGGGGGGGCGGAGAGACCCAGTACTTC. It codes for CASNHNGGGGETQYF.

The chain couples TRBV12-5 to TRBJ2-3; 8 bases match TRBD2. With V trimmed by 5 bases and J by 2 bases, 12 bases remained unmatched. The CDR3 covers 17 residues. Germline CDR1 and CDR2: LGHNT and FRNRAP. This CDR3 reads CASGPGSLAGPTDTQYF. Written as DNA, the CDR3 is TGTGCTAGTGGTCCAGGTTCCCTAGCGGGCCCCACAGATACGCAGTATTTT. The variable domain in full, with the rest retrieved from reference TRBV12-5 and TRBJ2-3, is DARVTQTPRHKVTEMGQEVTMRCQPILGHNTVFWYRQTMMQGLELLAYFRNRAPLDDSGMPKDRFSAEMPDATLATLKIQPSEPRDSAVYFCASGPGSLAGPTDTQYFGPGTRLTVL.

The genes are TRBV28 and TRBJ2-7; maybe TRBD2 (6 bases). The germline V and J ends were trimmed by 4 bases and 2 bases, with 15 bases remaining between them. The germline gives CDR1 MDHEN, CDR2 SYDVKM. The CDR3 sequence is 15 residues long. The CDR3 reads CASSSIGSSPYEQYF. CDR3 DNA: TGTGCCAGCAGTTCAATCGGGAGCTCCCCCTACGAGCAGTACTTC.

The V gene is TRBV6-5, the J gene TRBJ2-7, with D possibly TRBD1 on 6 matching bases. The CDR3 has 13 residues. Germline values: CDR1 MNHEY, CDR2 SVGAGI. V lost 5 bases and J lost 2, with 10 bases in between. This CDR3 reads CASSKTGAYEQYF. CDR3 DNA: TGTGCCAGCAGTAAGACAGGAGCCTACGAGCAGTACTTC.

The rearrangement joins TRBV14 to TRBJ2-5; 10 bases are a match to TRBD2. The ends lost 1 base at V and 4 bases at J; junction bases unmatched: 9. Per germline, CDR1 SGHDN and CDR2 FVKESK. The CDR3 runs 17 residues. This chain's CDR3 is CASSQGSQAGGSETQYF. CDR3 coding DNA: TGTGCCAGCAGCCAAGGATCTCAAGCGGGAGGGTCAGAGACCCAGTACTTC.